What follows describes a single TCR beta chain. Blood sampling was done at baseline, cycle 4 day 1, and cycle 7 day 1. Generated by immunoSEQ multiplex PCR, the TCRdb table keeps only in-frame clones and is missing some. The table shows tens of thousands of clones, with more than 75% occurring only once. This record belongs to a study of OX40 agonist ivuxolimab in advanced cancers. About the research overall: The patients received ivuxolimab by intravenous route every 2 weeks at 0.01 to 10 mg/kg. Hepatocellular carcinoma, melanoma, renal cell or head and neck cancer affected the dose-escalation patients.

Per germline, CDR1 WSHSY and CDR2 SAAADI. The CDR3 consists of 15 residues. Deletions cut 2 bases from V and 9 bases from J, with 14 bases between. The receptor's source is an adult with an advanced solid tumor such as melanoma, head and neck, liver or kidney cancer. V and J are TRBV10-2 and TRBJ1-6; D gene ambiguous. This specimen was CD4+ or CD8+ T cells sorted from blood, taken in a trial of the OX40 agonist ivuxolimab. CDR3 bases: TGCGCCAGCAGTGAGCCGACTCAAGGTGGTTCACCCCTCCACTTT. This gives the protein CASSEPTQGGSPLHF.